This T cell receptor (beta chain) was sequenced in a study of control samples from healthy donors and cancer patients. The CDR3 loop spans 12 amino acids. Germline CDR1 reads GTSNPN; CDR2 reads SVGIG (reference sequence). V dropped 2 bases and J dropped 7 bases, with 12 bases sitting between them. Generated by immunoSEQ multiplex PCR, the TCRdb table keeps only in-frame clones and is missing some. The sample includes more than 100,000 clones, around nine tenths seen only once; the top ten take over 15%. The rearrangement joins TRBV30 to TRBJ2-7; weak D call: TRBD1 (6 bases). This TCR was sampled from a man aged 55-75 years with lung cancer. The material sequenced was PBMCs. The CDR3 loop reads CAWSYRVGEQYF. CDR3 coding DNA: TGTGCCTGGAGTTACAGGGTTGGAGAGCAGTACTTC.